This T cell receptor beta chain was sequenced during a study of blood T cell repertoires in COVID-19. Study-level information: PBMCs, B-cell-depleted T cells, or T cells were the source of the cDNA or gDNA that made up the material.

Germline CDR1 and CDR2: SGHRS and YFSETQ. Unmatched junction bases numbered 11, after V lost 5 bases and J lost 4 bases. This CDR3 is built from 16 residues. Here immunoSEQ multiplex PCR was the method, and the copy in TCRdb shows in-frame clones only, minus some. The sample lists some 220,000 clones; 80% to 90% were seen once. This clone came up once. Sequencing was done on a sample of peripheral blood. V gene TRBV5-1 combines with J gene TRBJ2-2, with TRBD1 matching over 7 bases. This receptor was obtained from a middle-aged man with active or convalescent COVID-19. CDR3 region: CASSYPGQRPTGELFF. CDR3 DNA sequence: TGCGCCAGCAGTTATCCGGGACAGAGGCCCACCGGGGAGCTGTTTTTT.